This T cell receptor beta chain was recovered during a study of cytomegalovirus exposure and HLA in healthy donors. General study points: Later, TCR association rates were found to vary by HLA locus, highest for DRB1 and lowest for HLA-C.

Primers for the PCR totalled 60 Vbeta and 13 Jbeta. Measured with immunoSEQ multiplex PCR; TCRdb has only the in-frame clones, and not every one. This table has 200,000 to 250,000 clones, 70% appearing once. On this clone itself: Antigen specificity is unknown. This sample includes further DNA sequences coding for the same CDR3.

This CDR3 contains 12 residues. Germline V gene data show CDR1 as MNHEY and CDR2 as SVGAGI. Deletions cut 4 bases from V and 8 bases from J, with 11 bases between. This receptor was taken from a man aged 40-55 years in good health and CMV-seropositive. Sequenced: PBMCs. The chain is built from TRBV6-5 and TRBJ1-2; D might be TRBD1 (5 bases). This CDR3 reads CASSFDRGGYTF. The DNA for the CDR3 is TGTGCCAGCAGTTTTGATAGGGGAGGCTACACCTTC.